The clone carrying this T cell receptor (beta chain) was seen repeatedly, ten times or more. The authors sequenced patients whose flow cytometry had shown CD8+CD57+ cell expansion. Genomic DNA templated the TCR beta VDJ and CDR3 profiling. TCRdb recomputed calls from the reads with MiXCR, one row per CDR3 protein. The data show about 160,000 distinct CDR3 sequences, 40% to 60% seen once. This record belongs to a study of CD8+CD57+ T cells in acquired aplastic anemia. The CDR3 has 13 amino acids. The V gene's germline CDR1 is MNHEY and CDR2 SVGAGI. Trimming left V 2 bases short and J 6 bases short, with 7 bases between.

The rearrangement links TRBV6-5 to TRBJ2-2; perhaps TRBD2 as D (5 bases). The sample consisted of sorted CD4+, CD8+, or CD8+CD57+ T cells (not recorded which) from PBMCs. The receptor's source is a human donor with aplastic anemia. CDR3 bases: TGTGCCAGCAGTTACATGCGGGCCGGGGAGCTGTTTTTT. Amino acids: CASSYMRAGELFF.